This entry is about one TCR beta chain. Produced via immunoSEQ multiplex PCR; TCRdb's table is partial and in-frame only. This table holds under 550,000 clones, around nine tenths found once. Noted treatment: around 19 received Ad26.COV2.S at low or high dose, single or two shots; several received placebo; per-sample allocation not given. Day 63 following the first vaccine or placebo injection was when the samples were taken. Donation came from an adult in Boston who was aged 18-55 years. This specimen belongs to a study of Ad26.COV2.S vaccination and SARS-CoV-2 variants. The specimen comprised peripheral blood, sampled in a trial of Ad26.COV2.S vaccine versus placebo. This receptor was obtained from a person between 18 and 65 years old who received the Ad26.COV2.S COVID-19 vaccine or a placebo.

The CDR3 DNA reads TGTGCCAGCAGCTTAACAGCCTCGCCGACTGAAGCTTTCTTT. Amino acid sequence: CASSLTASPTEAFF. This chain joins TRBV7-9 and TRBJ1-1; no reliable D call. The CDR3 runs 14 residues. CDR1 and CDR2 from the germline V gene are SEHNR and FQNEAQ (reference sequence). With 2 bases removed from V and 5 bases from J, the gap between germline ends came to 12 bases.